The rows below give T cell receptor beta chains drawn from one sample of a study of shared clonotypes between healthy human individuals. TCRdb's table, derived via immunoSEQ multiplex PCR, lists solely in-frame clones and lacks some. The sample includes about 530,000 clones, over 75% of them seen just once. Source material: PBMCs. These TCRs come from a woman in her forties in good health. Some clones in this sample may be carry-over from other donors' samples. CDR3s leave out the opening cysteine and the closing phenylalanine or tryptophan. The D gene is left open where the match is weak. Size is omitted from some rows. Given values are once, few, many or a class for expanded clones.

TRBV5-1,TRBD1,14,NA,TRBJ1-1,ASSAVGTGGGTEAF
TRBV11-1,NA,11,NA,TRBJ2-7,ASSFIHSYEQY
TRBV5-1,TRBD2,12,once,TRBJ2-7,ASSFGTSGTEQY
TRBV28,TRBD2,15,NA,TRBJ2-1,ASSSVRLAWSYNEQF
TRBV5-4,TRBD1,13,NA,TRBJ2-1,ASSPYRDRGNEQF
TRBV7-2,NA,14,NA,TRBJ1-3,ASSSQGTGSGNTIY
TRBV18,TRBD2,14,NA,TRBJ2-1,ASSLGTSGSGYEQF
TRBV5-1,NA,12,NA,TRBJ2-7,ASSGDASSYEQY
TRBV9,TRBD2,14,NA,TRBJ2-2,ASSAQLAGPTGELF
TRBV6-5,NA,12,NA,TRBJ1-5,ASSLGGGGQPQH
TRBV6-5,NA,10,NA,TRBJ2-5,ASSPGGETQY
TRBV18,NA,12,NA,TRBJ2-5,ASSPPSGGETQY
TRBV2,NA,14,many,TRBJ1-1,ASRNPNRADGTEAF
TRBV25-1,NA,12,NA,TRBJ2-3,ASSELGGTDTQY
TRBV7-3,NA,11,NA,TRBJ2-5,ASSLGRGETQY
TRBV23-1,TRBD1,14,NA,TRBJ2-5,ASSQSEDRVRETQY
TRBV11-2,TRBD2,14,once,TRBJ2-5,ASSPGTASGEETQY
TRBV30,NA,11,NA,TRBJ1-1,AWDDWRGTEAF
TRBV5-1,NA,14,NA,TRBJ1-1,ASSQGVRDAGTEAF
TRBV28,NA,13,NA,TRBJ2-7,ASSLASLASYEQY
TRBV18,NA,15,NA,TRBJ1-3,ASSPPSGSGPGNTIY
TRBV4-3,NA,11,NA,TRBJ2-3,ASSQGEEDTQY
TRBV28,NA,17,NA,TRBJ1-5,ASSLRGGTGGTSNQPQH
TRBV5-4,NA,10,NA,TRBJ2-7,ASSLGPIEQY
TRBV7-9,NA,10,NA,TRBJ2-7,ASSLSYDEQY
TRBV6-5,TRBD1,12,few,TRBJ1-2,ASSRGQGIYGYT
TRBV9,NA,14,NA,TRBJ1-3,ASSVDPRAGGNTIY
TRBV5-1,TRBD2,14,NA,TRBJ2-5,ASSSGTSGSYETQY
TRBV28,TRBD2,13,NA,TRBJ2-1,ASSPLAGEYNEQF
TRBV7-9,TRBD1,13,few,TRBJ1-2,ASSLGGGANYGYT
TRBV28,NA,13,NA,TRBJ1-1,ASSLPEIRNTEAF
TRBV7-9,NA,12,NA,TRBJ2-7,ASSPRYRAHEQY
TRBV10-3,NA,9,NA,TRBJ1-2,AISGGHGYT
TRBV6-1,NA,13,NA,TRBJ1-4,ASSEDGATNEKLF
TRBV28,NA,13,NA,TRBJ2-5,ASSLRPAGQETQY
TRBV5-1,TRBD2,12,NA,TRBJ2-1,ASSSGTSGNEQF
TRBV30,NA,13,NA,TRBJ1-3,AWSVEGAGGNTIY
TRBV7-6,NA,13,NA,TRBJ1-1,ASSSRPSRGTEAF
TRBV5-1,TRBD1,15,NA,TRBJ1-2,ASSIGTGGIFNYGYT
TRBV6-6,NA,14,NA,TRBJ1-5,ASSTLGGAGNQPQH
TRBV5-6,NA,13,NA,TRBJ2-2,ASSLGARGSGELF
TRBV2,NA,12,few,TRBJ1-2,ASSGYQGGYGYT
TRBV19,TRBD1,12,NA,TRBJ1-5,ASSVQGADQPQH
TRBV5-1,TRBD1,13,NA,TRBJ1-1,ASSSRTGGNTEAF
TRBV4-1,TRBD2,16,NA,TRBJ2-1,ASSPPPLTSGAYNEQF
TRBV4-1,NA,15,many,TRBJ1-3,ASSQVGQGLFGNTIY
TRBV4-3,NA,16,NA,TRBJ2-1,ASSQEAGVASSYNEQF
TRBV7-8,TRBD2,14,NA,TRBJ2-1,ASSLRTSKPVGGQF
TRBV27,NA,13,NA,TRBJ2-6,ASRLGGSGANVLT
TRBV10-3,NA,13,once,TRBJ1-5,AISESGRTNQPQH
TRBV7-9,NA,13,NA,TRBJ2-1,ASSLAGTTYNEQF
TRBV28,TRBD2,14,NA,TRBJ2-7,ASSPLTSGRGYEQY
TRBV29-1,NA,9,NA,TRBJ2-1,SWTASSEQF
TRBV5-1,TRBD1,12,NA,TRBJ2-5,ASSLQGLQETQY
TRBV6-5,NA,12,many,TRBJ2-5,ASSYTSKQETQY
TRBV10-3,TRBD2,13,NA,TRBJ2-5,AISGLLAGQETQY
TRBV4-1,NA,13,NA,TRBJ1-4,ASSLGQVTNEKLF
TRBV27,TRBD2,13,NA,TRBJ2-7,ASKGLAGVSYEQY